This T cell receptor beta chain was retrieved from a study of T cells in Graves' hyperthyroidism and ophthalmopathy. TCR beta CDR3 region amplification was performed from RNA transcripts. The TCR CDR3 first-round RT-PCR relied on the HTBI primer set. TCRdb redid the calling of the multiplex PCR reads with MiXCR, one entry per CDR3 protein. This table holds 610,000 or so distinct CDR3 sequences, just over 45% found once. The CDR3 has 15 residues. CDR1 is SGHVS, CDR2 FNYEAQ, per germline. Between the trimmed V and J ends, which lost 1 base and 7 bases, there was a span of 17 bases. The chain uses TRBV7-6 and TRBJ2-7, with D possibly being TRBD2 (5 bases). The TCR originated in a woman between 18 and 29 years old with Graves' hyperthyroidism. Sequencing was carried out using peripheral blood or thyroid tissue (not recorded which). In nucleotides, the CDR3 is TGTGCCAGCAGCTTAGGCCCCGGACTGTTCAATGAGCAGTACTTC. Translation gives CASSLGPGLFNEQYF.